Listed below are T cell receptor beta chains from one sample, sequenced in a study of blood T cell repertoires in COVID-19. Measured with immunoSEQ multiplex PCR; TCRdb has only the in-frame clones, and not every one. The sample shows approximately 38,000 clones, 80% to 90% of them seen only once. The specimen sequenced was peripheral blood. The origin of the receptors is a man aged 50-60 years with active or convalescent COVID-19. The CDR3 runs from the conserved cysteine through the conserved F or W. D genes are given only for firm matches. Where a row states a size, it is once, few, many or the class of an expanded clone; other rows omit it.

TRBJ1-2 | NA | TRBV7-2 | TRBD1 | CASSFRTGLNYGYTF | TGTGCCAGCAGCTTCAGGACAGGGCTGAACTATGGCTACACCTTC
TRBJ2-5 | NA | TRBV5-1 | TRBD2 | CASSLGLAGPTETQYF | TGCGCCAGCAGCTTGGGACTAGCGGGTCCCACGGAGACCCAGTACTTC
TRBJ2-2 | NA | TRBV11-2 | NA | CASSFQNTGELFF | TGTGCCAGCAGCTTTCAGAACACCGGGGAGCTGTTTTTT
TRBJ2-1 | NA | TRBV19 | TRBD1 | CASTQQGAAYNEQFF | TGTGCCAGTACGCAACAGGGGGCGGCCTACAATGAGCAGTTCTTC
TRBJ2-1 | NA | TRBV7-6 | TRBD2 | CASSLDLAGGSNEQFF | TGTGCCAGCAGCTTAGACTTAGCGGGGGGTTCCAATGAGCAGTTCTTC
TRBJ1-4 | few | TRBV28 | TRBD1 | CASNDRGREEKLFF | TGTGCCAGCAACGACAGGGGGCGTGAGGAAAAACTGTTTTTT
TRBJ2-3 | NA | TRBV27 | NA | CASSLDGRERTDTQYF | TGTGCCAGCAGTTTAGATGGCAGGGAACGCACAGATACGCAGTATTTT
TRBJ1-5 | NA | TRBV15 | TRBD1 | CATSRETGFDQPQHF | TGTGCCACCAGCAGAGAGACAGGGTTTGACCAGCCCCAGCATTTT
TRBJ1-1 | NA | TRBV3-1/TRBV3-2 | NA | CASSQTQLEAFF | TGTGCCAGCAGCCAGACACAGCTTGAAGCTTTCTTT
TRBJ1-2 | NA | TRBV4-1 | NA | CASSPQDFNYGYTF | TGCGCCAGCAGCCCTCAGGATTTTAACTATGGCTACACCTTC
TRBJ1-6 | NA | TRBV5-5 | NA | CASSHNPRGSYNSPLHF | TGTGCCAGCAGCCACAACCCCCGGGGTTCCTATAATTCACCCCTCCACTTT
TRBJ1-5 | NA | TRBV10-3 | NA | CAISVADTSAQHF | TGTGCCATCAGTGTCGCGGACACGTCAGCCCAGCATTTT
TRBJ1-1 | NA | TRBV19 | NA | CASKLYESTEAFF | TGTGCCAGTAAGCTCTATGAAAGCACTGAAGCTTTCTTT
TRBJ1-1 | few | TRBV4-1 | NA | CASALNTNTEAFF | TGCGCCAGCGCCCTTAACACGAACACTGAAGCTTTCTTT
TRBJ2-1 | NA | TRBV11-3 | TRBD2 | CASSDRTSSYNEQFF | TGTGCCAGCAGCGATAGGACTAGTTCCTACAATGAGCAGTTCTTC
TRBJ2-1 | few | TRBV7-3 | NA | CASSPLDSPNEQFF | TGTGCCAGCAGCCCGCTGGACAGCCCTAATGAGCAGTTCTTC
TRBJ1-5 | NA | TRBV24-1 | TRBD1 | CATSDTTGAASNQPQHF | TGTGCCACCAGTGACACGACAGGGGCAGCCAGCAATCAGCCCCAGCATTTT
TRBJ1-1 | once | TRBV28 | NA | CASSSSGGDGIAAFF | TGTGCCAGCAGTTCCTCCGGAGGGGACGGGATCGCAGCTTTCTTT
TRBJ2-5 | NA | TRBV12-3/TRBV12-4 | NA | CASSRLGETQYF | TGTGCCAGCAGTAGACTAGGTGAGACCCAGTACTTC
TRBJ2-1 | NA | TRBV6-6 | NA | CASSYSAGTSLIEQFF | TGTGCCAGCAGTTACTCGGCGGGGACGAGCTTAATTGAGCAGTTCTTC
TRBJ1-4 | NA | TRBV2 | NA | CASSKAGRGEKLFF | TGTGCCAGCAGTAAGGCAGGGCGGGGTGAAAAACTGTTTTTT
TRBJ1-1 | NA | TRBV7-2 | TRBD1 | CASSRGGGQGTEAFF | TGTGCCAGCAGCAGAGGCGGGGGACAGGGGACTGAAGCTTTCTTT
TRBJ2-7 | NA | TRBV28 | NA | CASSLFGQGSYEQYF | TGTGCCAGCAGTTTATTCGGCCAGGGCTCCTACGAGCAGTACTTC
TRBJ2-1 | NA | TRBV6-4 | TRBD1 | CASTSGTGVVNEQFF | TGTGCCAGCACCTCAGGGACAGGGGTTGTGAATGAGCAGTTCTTC
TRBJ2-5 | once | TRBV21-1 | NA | CASSKAGAGGRGKTQYF | TGTGCCAGCAGCAAAGCGGGCGCTGGCGGGAGAGGAAAGACCCAGTACTTC
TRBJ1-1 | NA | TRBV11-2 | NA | CASSFAGNTEAFF | TGTGCCAGCAGCTTTGCAGGGAACACTGAAGCTTTCTTT
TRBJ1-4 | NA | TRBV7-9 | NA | CASSLGQSNEKLFF | TGTGCCAGCAGCTTAGGGCAGTCTAATGAAAAACTGTTTTTT
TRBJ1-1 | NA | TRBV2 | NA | CAEGRGLNTEAFF | TGTGCCGAAGGGCGGGGATTGAACACTGAAGCTTTCTTT
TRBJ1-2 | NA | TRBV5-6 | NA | CASSLFFRLRDTNYGYTF | TGTGCCAGCAGCTTGTTTTTTCGCTTGAGGGATACTAACTATGGCTACACCTTC
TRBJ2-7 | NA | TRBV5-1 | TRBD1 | CASSLPGQGALEQYF | TGCGCCAGCAGCCTGCCGGGACAGGGTGCGCTTGAGCAGTACTTC
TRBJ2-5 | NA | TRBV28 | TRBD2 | CASSFTRTSGTQETQYF | TGTGCCAGCAGTTTCACTCGGACTAGCGGGACCCAAGAGACCCAGTACTTC
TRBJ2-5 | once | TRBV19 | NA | CASSPSWTKETQYF | TGTGCCAGTAGTCCCTCTTGGACAAAAGAGACCCAGTACTTC
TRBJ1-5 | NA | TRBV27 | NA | CASSSTSGQRSNQPQHF | TGTGCCAGCAGTTCCACTTCGGGACAACGCAGCAATCAGCCCCAGCATTTT
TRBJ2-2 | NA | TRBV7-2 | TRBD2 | CASSLNGGATTGELFF | TGTGCCAGCAGCTTAAACGGGGGGGCGACCACCGGGGAGCTGTTTTTT
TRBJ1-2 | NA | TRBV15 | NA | CATSRDKGLGYGYTF | TGTGCCACCAGCAGAGATAAGGGGCTAGGCTATGGCTACACCTTC
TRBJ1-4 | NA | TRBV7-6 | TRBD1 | CASSLETGGSATNEKLFF | TGTGCCAGCAGCTTAGAGACAGGGGGCTCCGCAACTAATGAAAAACTGTTTTTT
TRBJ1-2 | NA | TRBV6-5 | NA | CASRGGLQYGYTF | TGTGCCAGCAGAGGCGGACTCCAATATGGCTACACCTTC
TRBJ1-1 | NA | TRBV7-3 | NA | CASSEQVGTEAFF | TGTGCCAGCAGCGAACAGGTTGGAACTGAAGCTTTCTTT
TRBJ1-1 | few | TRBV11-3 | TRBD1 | CASSLDGQVAFF | TGTGCCAGCAGCTTAGACGGACAGGTAGCTTTCTTT
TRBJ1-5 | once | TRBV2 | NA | CASQNRENQPQHF | TGTGCCAGCCAAAACAGGGAGAATCAGCCCCAGCATTTT